These 29 T cell receptor beta chains share one sample of origin, sequenced in a study of PD-1 blockade in mismatch repair-deficient tumors (dated by TCRdb to 2017 to 2019). To prepare the library, the immunoSEQ multiplex PCR assay was applied. TCRdb holds this immuneACCESS table with in-frame rearrangements only. Some clones are missing; in checked studies, unresolved V genes explain under half, and the rest has no known cause. Counted in this sample were 95,000 to 150,000 clones; about 88% of them appeared once. Approximately 15% of the sample lies in the top ten. Sequenced material: peripheral blood, taken 44 weeks after starting pembrolizumab. The receptors derive from an adult with mismatch repair-deficient cancer.

This chain joins TRBV7-8 and TRBJ2-7; possibly TRBD1 for D (5 bases). Trimming cost V 6 bases and J 1 base, with 16 bases left between them. Per the germline V gene, CDR1 is SGHVS and CDR2 is FQNEAQ. The CDR3 consists of 15 residues. Written as DNA, the CDR3 is TGTGCCAGCAGTTTCGGATTAGGGGCTTCCTACGAGCAGTACTTC. It translates to CASSFGLGASYEQYF.

The chain uses TRBV4-1 and TRBJ2-1; D is possibly TRBD1 or TRBD2 (7 bases each). CDR1 and CDR2 from the germline V gene are MGHRA and YSYEKL. The CDR3 contains 16 residues. V shed 2 bases and J shed 6 bases, with 17 bases lying between them. The CDR3 spells CASSQRQGGGVNEQFF. In DNA form, the CDR3 reads TGCGCCAGCAGCCAACGACAGGGAGGGGGTGTCAATGAGCAGTTCTTC.

This clone is a singleton in its sample. This rearrangement joins TRBV11-3 to TRBJ1-3; no definite D call. The V end lost 6 bases, the J end lost 0 bases, and 6 bases lay between the germline ends. CDR3 length: 13 amino acids. Germline V gene sequence: CDR1 SGHNT, CDR2 YENEEA. The CDR3 DNA reads as TGTGCCAGCAGGGAGGACTCTGGAAACACCATATATTTT. This translates into CASREDSGNTIYF.

This clone was seen just once. The chain combines TRBV19 with TRBJ1-1, with D perhaps matching TRBD1 (5 bases). Between the trimmed V and J ends, which lost 5 bases and 1 base, there was a span of 17 bases. This CDR3 region has 16 residues. Per germline, CDR1 LNHDA and CDR2 SQIVND (reference sequence). The chain's CDR3 is CASSDRDGRPNTEAFF. CDR3 coding DNA: TGTGCCAGTAGTGACCGGGACGGAAGACCGAACACTGAAGCTTTCTTT. The variable domain in full, with the rest retrieved from reference TRBV19 and TRBJ1-1, is DGGITQSPKYLFRKEGQNVTLSCEQNLNHDAMYWYRQDPGQGLRLIYYSQIVNDFQKGDIAEGYSVSREKKESFPLTVTSAQKNPTAFYLCASSDRDGRPNTEAFFGQGTRLTVV.

The chain is built from TRBV5-4 and TRBJ2-7; D unresolved. The ends were cut back, 0 bases at V and 3 bases at J, with 1 base in the middle. Germline assignment: CDR1 SGHNT and CDR2 YYREEE (reference sequence). The CDR3 totals 11 residues. CDR3 in DNA: TGTGCCAGCAGCTTGGGCTACGAGCAGTACTTC. This translates into CASSLGYEQYF.

This clone was found once. The chain is built from TRBV13 and TRBJ2-2; 7 nucleotides match TRBD2. Germline V lookup: CDR1 PRHDT, CDR2 FYEKMQ (reference sequence). The CDR3 is 15 residues long. The V and J ends lost 5 bases and 1 base, in that order; junction bases with no gene match: 4. This CDR3 reads CASSPGLGNTGELFF. The CDR3 DNA is TGTGCCAGCAGCCCCGGACTAGGGAACACCGGGGAGCTGTTTTTT.

The J gene is TRBJ2-7, the V gene TRBV30, with 15 positions matching TRBD2. Germline V gives CDR1 GTSNPN, CDR2 SVGIG (reference sequence). This CDR3 has 16 residues. V lost 0 bases, J lost 6 bases, and 6 bases stayed unmatched. This chain's CDR3 is CAWSVRGLAGGSEQYF. CDR3 in DNA: TGTGCCTGGAGTGTAAGGGGACTAGCGGGAGGAAGCGAGCAGTACTTC.

The CDR3, as DNA: TGTGCCAGCACCCAAGGCGGGGCTAAAGAGACCCAGTACTTC. Translated: CASTQGGAKETQYF. This sequence joins TRBV28 and TRBJ2-5; D might be TRBD2 (6 bases). Trimming cost V 7 bases and J 3 bases, with 15 bases left between them. The CDR3 covers 14 residues. From germline, CDR1 is MDHEN and CDR2 SYDVKM.

The chain is built from TRBV19 and TRBJ1-1, with a tentative D call TRBD1 (6 bases). V was clipped by 5 bases and J by 0 bases, with 10 bases between them. The CDR3 is 14 amino acids. Per germline, CDR1 LNHDA and CDR2 SQIVND (reference sequence). The DNA of the CDR3 is TGTGCCAGTAGTTCACAGGGAGTGAACACTGAAGCTTTCTTT. Protein sequence: CASSSQGVNTEAFF.

The gene calls are TRBV5-6 and TRBJ2-7, with TRBD1 identical over 8 bases. The CDR3 length is 15 residues. Trimming cost V 3 bases and J 0 bases; bases outside gene matches: 5. CDR1 is SGHDT, CDR2 YYEEEE, per germline. The CDR3: CASSSDRVSSYEQYF. The CDR3 region has the DNA TGTGCCAGCAGCTCGGACAGGGTTAGCTCCTACGAGCAGTACTTC.

The V gene is TRBV19, the J gene TRBJ2-3, with D possibly being TRBD2 (6 bases). The CDR3 consists of 15 residues. The germline V gene encodes CDR1 LNHDA and CDR2 SQIVND (reference sequence). Trimming left V 6 bases short and J 2 bases short, with 15 bases between. DNA for the CDR3: TGTGCCAGTAGGCCGGGACTCTCAGTCACAGATACGCAGTATTTT. Its translation: CASRPGLSVTDTQYF.

The rearrangement uses TRBV9 and TRBJ2-3; 10 bases are a match to TRBD1. Losses at the gene ends were 2 bases for V and 1 base for J; bases not matched to a gene: 4. Germline CDR1 is SGDLS and CDR2 is YYNGEE. CDR3 size: 16 residues. The CDR3 DNA reads as TGTGCCAGCAGCGTTTCCGGGACAGGGGGCACAGATACGCAGTATTTT. This codes for CASSVSGTGGTDTQYF.

This chain uses TRBV29-1 with TRBJ2-2; D might be TRBD2 (5 bases). Looked up from germline, CDR1 is SQVTM and CDR2 is ANQGSEA. The CDR3 has 11 residues. The V and J ends lost 4 bases and 6 bases respectively, with 6 bases between them. Here the CDR3 DNA reads TGCAGCGTTGGGCGGGCCGGGGAGCTGTTTTTT. As protein: CSVGRAGELFF.

In the case of this clone: The same CDR3 arises from other DNA sequences in this sample as well. The chain recombines TRBV7-2 with TRBJ2-7; tentative D call: TRBD1 (5 bases). V lost 1 base and J 2 bases, leaving 9 bases between the germline ends. The CDR3 runs to 14 residues. Looked up from germline, CDR1 is SGHTA and CDR2 is FQGNSA. In DNA form, the CDR3 reads TGTGCCAGCAGCTTAGGTCCAGGGACCTACGAGCAGTACTTC. Translating gives CASSLGPGTYEQYF. Full variable domain (missing parts from reference TRBV7-2 and TRBJ2-7): GAGVSQSPSNKVTEKGKDVELRCDPISGHTALYWYRQSLGQGLEFLIYFQGNSAPDKSGLPSDRFSAERTGGSVSTLTIQRTQQEDSAVYLCASSLGPGTYEQYFGPGTRLTVT.

V gene TRBV13 combines with J gene TRBJ1-1; D is unresolved. The CDR3 length is 13 residues. The V gene's germline CDR1 is PRHDT and CDR2 FYEKMQ (reference sequence). Trimming cost V 0 bases and J 3 bases, with 5 bases left between them. In DNA, the CDR3 is TGTGCCAGCAGCTTAGGCCTGGACACTGAAGCTTTCTTT. It encodes CASSLGLDTEAFF.

This chain joins TRBV19 and TRBJ1-5; possibly TRBD1 for D (5 bases). The germline V gene has CDR1 LNHDA and CDR2 SQIVND (reference sequence). Trimming took off 7 bases at V and 6 bases at J, with 16 bases between the two ends. The CDR3 is made up of 14 amino acids. The CDR3 is CASIGAQSGQPQHF. CDR3 nucleotide sequence: TGTGCCAGTATCGGGGCCCAGTCAGGTCAGCCCCAGCATTTT.

This clone has a single count. The CDR3 protein is CASSLVTGPNQPQHF. The CDR3 DNA reads TGTGCCAGCAGCTTAGTAACAGGCCCCAATCAGCCCCAGCATTTT. This chain joins TRBV7-2 and TRBJ1-5; TRBD1 might be the D (5 bases). Trimming took off 1 base at V and 3 bases at J, with 10 bases between the two ends. This CDR3 has 15 amino acids. Germline CDR1 is SGHTA and CDR2 is FQGNSA. Using reference TRBV7-2 and TRBJ1-5 for the parts outside the CDR3, the full variable domain is GAGVSQSPSNKVTEKGKDVELRCDPISGHTALYWYRQSLGQGLEFLIYFQGNSAPDKSGLPSDRFSAERTGGSVSTLTIQRTQQEDSAVYLCASSLVTGPNQPQHFGDGTRLSIL.

The chain couples TRBV21-1 to TRBJ2-3; the DNA was not used to check the table's D call, TRBD2. TRBV21-1 is assigned pseudogene status. The CDR3 covers 12 residues. The CDR3 reads CASISQRDTQYF. DNA of the CDR3: TGTGCCAGCATATCCCAGCGAGATACGCAGTATTTT.

This chain links TRBV6-5 with TRBJ2-6; unclear D gene. V lost 7 bases and J lost 0, with 10 bases in between. The CDR3 runs 15 residues. Germline V lookup: CDR1 MNHEY, CDR2 SVGAGI. The CDR3 sequence: CASTFRSSGANVLTF. The CDR3 bases are TGTGCCAGCACCTTTCGCAGCTCTGGGGCCAACGTCCTGACTTTC.

The gene calls are TRBV5-4 and TRBJ2-7, with 9 bases matching TRBD2. Germline CDR1 SGHNT, CDR2 YYREEE (reference sequence). J lost 2 bases, V lost 4 bases, and 16 bases had no gene match. The length of the CDR3 is 18 residues. CDR3: CASSPRYDGLAPTYEQYF. Written as DNA, the CDR3 is TGTGCCAGCAGCCCAAGATATGACGGACTAGCGCCCACCTACGAGCAGTACTTC.

V and J are TRBV7-2 and TRBJ2-1; 8 bases agree with TRBD2. Germline V gene lookup returns CDR1 SGHTA and CDR2 FQGNSA. Unmatched junction bases numbered 5, after V lost 3 bases and J lost 7 bases. There are 14 residues in the CDR3. In nucleotides, the CDR3 is TGTGCCAGCAGCTTTGCGGGAGGAGGTAATGAGCAGTTCTTC. Its protein product is CASSFAGGGNEQFF.

This clone was detected a few times. The V and J genes are TRBV30 and TRBJ2-7; D is possibly TRBD2 (7 bases). With 4 bases removed from V and 7 bases from J, the gap between germline ends came to 14 bases. The CDR3 is 12 residues long. The germline V gene encodes CDR1 GTSNPN and CDR2 SVGIG (reference sequence). In DNA, the CDR3 is TGTGCCTGGAATCTGGGGGGGCTGGAGCAGTACTTC. Translation: CAWNLGGLEQYF.

The V gene is TRBV30, the J gene TRBJ2-5; TRBD1 might be the D (6 bases). In germline, CDR1 is GTSNPN, CDR2 SVGIG (reference sequence). The CDR3 runs to 13 residues. V gave up 3 bases and J gave up 7 bases, with 15 bases separating them. CDR3 nucleotide sequence: TGTGCCTGGAGCGGTGGGGGCCCCACGACCCAGTACTTC. This gives the protein CAWSGGGPTTQYF.

The chain couples TRBV12-5 to TRBJ2-2, with 11 bases fitting TRBD2. V was pared by 6 bases and J by 1 base, with 1 base of the junction left unmatched. Germline CDR1 reads LGHNT; CDR2 reads FRNRAP. The CDR3 has 15 amino acids. The CDR3 is CASGGTSGNTGELFF. CDR3 nucleotide sequence: TGTGCTAGTGGGGGGACTAGCGGGAACACCGGGGAGCTGTTTTTT.

This chain links TRBV10-3 with TRBJ2-7; the D gene is possibly TRBD1 (5 bases). Germline V lookup: CDR1 ENHRY, CDR2 SYGVKD. The CDR3 is made up of 14 amino acids. V dropped 2 bases and J dropped 3 bases, with 11 bases sitting between them. The CDR3 DNA is TGTGCCATCAGTGAGCCACACAGGTACTACGAGCAGTACTTC. Amino acids: CAISEPHRYYEQYF.

This chain links TRBV11-1 with TRBJ2-7; no clear D gene. This CDR3 comprises 12 residues. The germline V and J ends were trimmed by 2 bases and 6 bases, with 8 bases remaining between them. Per germline, CDR1 SGHAT and CDR2 FQDESV (reference sequence). CDR3 DNA sequence: TGTGCCAGCAGCTTAAACCCCGGCGAGCAGTACTTC. It encodes CASSLNPGEQYF. The full variable domain, completed using reference TRBV11-1 and TRBJ2-7, is EAEVAQSPRYKITEKSQAVAFWCDPISGHATLYWYRQILGQGPELLVQFQDESVVDDSQLPKDRFSAERLKGVDSTLKIQPAELGDSAMYLCASSLNPGEQYFGPGTRLTVT.

The chain carries TRBV27 and TRBJ2-6; perhaps TRBD2 as D (5 bases). Trimming removed 2 bases from V and 1 base from J, with 9 bases in between. The V gene's germline CDR1 is MNHEY and CDR2 SMNVEV (reference sequence). The CDR3 runs to 16 residues. The CDR3 sequence is CASSLVGLSGANVLTF. The CDR3 DNA is TGTGCCAGCAGTTTAGTCGGACTGTCTGGGGCCAACGTCCTGACTTTC.

The gene calls are TRBV10-3 and TRBJ1-2, with D perhaps matching TRBD1 (5 bases). V was clipped by 3 bases and J by 2 bases, with 10 bases between them. Germline CDR1 ENHRY, CDR2 SYGVKD. The CDR3 is 14 amino acids. The CDR3, as DNA: TGTGCCATCAGTGACGGGGGAAGGAACTATGGCTACACCTTC. Protein: CAISDGGRNYGYTF.

The rearrangement joins TRBV4-2 to TRBJ2-7; D not certain. The CDR3 is made up of 15 amino acids. V was trimmed by 1 base and J by 1 base, leaving 11 bases between them. CDR1 LGHNA and CDR2 YNFKEQ come from the germline V gene. CDR3: CASSQVGIASYEQYF. The CDR3 DNA reads TGTGCCAGCAGCCAAGTTGGCATAGCATCCTACGAGCAGTACTTC.